The subject of this entry is one T cell receptor (beta chain). Its antigen is as yet unknown. This entry comes from a study of cytomegalovirus exposure and HLA in healthy donors. Points from the study as a whole: Most TCR sequences showed up rarely, but some public TCRs showed up in many donors.

This CDR3 contains 13 residues. Germline-derived CDR1 and CDR2 are MNHEY and SVGAGI. Trimming removed 5 bases at V and 4 bases at J, with 11 bases between. Assay used: immunoSEQ multiplex PCR; TCRdb lists only in-frame clones, some missing. Of 120,000 or so clones listed, about 91% are singletons. The J gene is TRBJ1-2, the V gene TRBV6-5; D call uncertain. The sequence was collected from a woman under 30 in good health and CMV-seronegative. The material sequenced was PBMCs. CDR3 in amino acids: CASSAGTVYGYTF. The CDR3, as DNA: TGTGCCAGCAGTGCGGGCACGGTCTATGGCTACACCTTC.